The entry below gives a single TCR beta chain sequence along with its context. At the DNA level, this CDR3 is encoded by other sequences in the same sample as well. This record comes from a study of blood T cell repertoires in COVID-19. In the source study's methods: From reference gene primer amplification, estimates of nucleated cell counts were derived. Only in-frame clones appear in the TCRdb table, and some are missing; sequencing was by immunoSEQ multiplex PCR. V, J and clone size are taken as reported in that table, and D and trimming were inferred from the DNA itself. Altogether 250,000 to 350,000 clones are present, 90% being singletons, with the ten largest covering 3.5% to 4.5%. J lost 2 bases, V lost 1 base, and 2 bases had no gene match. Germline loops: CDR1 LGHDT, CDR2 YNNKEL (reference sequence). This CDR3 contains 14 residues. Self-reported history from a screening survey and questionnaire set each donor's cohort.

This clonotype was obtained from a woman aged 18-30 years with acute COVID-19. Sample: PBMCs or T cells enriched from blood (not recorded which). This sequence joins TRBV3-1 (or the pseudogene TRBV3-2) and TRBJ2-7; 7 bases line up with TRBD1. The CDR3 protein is CASSQGTGAYEQYF. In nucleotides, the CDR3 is TGTGCCAGCAGCCAAGGGACAGGAGCCTACGAGCAGTACTTC.